One sample yielded the 27 T cell receptor beta chains listed below, sequenced in a study of blood T cell repertoires in COVID-19. TCRdb's copy holds only in-frame clones and misses some; the assay was immunoSEQ multiplex PCR. There are about 230,000 clones in the sample; 85% occur only once, and about 0.91% lies in the top ten. The sample was peripheral blood. The receptors were sampled from a middle-aged man with acute or convalescent COVID-19.

The V gene is TRBV19, the J gene TRBJ1-1; tentative D call: TRBD1 (5 bases). With 2 bases removed from V and 4 bases from J, the gap between germline ends came to 14 bases. This CDR3 comprises 15 residues. Germline V gene lookup returns CDR1 LNHDA and CDR2 SQIVND (reference sequence). The CDR3 loop is CASSISGGWFTEAFF. The CDR3 DNA reads TGTGCCAGTAGTATATCGGGGGGGTGGTTCACTGAAGCTTTCTTT. The variable domain in full, with the rest retrieved from reference TRBV19 and TRBJ1-1, is DGGITQSPKYLFRKEGQNVTLSCEQNLNHDAMYWYRQDPGQGLRLIYYSQIVNDFQKGDIAEGYSVSREKKESFPLTVTSAQKNPTAFYLCASSISGGWFTEAFFGQGTRLTVV.

V gene TRBV2 combines with J gene TRBJ2-1; 10 nucleotides line up with TRBD2. There are 15 residues in the CDR3. The V and J ends lost 5 bases and 4 bases, in that order; junction bases with no gene match: 5. Per germline, CDR1 SNHLY and CDR2 FYNNEI. The CDR3 spells CASSHRTSGYNEQFF. The DNA for the CDR3 is TGTGCCAGCAGTCACCGGACTAGCGGTTACAATGAGCAGTTCTTC. Full variable domain (outside the CDR3, taken from reference TRBV2 and TRBJ2-1): EPEVTQTPSHQVTQMGQEVILRCVPISNHLYFYWYRQILGQKVEFLVSFYNNEISEKSEIFDDQFSVERPDGSNFTLKIRSTKLEDSAMYFCASSHRTSGYNEQFFGPGTRLTVL.

The CDR3, as DNA: TGTGCCAGCAGTGTGGGGGGAGGCACTGAGCAGTTCTTC. Translating it yields CASSVGGGTEQFF. The chain has TRBV6-4 and TRBJ2-1, with a possible D match to TRBD2 (6 bases). V lost 4 bases to trimming and J lost 9 bases, with 13 bases between them. The CDR3 has 13 residues. The V gene's germline CDR1 is MRHNA and CDR2 SNTAGT.

This chain links TRBV10-3 with TRBJ2-2; TRBD2 matches at 7 bases. From germline, CDR1 is ENHRY and CDR2 SYGVKD. This CDR3 region has 17 residues. Unmatched junction bases numbered 12, after V lost 7 bases and J lost 1 base. The DNA for the CDR3 is TGTGCCATCAAGGAGCAGCGGGGAGGATTGAACACCGGGGAGCTGTTTTTT. Its translation: CAIKEQRGGLNTGELFF.

The V call is TRBV11-2, the J call TRBJ1-2; the D gene is possibly TRBD1 (5 bases). There are 14 residues in the CDR3. CDR1 SGHAT and CDR2 FQNNGV come from the germline V gene. V was cut by 2 bases and J by 7 bases, with 14 bases left in between. CDR3 in DNA: TGTGCCAGCAGCTTAAACGACCCGGGGGGTGGCTACACCTTC. This encodes CASSLNDPGGGYTF.

V gene TRBV2 combines with J gene TRBJ2-1, with TRBD2 matching 11 bases. Trimming took 2 bases from V and 6 from J; bases not matched to a gene: 12. The CDR3 is made up of 18 amino acids. Germline V lookup: CDR1 SNHLY, CDR2 FYNNEI. The CDR3 region is CASSEFSGGAGELNEQFF. The CDR3 DNA sequence: TGTGCCAGCAGTGAATTTAGCGGGGGGGCCGGGGAGCTCAATGAGCAGTTCTTC.

The chain is built from TRBV18 and TRBJ2-7; D is perhaps TRBD1 (5 bases). V dropped 4 bases and J dropped 0 bases, with 13 bases sitting between them. This CDR3 region has 15 residues. Per the germline V gene, CDR1 is KGHSH and CDR2 is LQKENI. Here the CDR3 reads CASSLGQGDSYEQYF. CDR3 DNA sequence: TGTGCCAGCTCACTCGGACAAGGGGACTCCTACGAGCAGTACTTC.

The rearrangement joins TRBV7-9 to TRBJ1-2; 7 positions agree with TRBD1. Losses at the gene ends were 5 bases for V and 7 bases for J; bases not matched to a gene: 1. This CDR3 has 11 amino acids. Germline V lookup: CDR1 SEHNR, CDR2 FQNEAQ (reference sequence). In nucleotides, the CDR3 is TGTGCCAGCAGCCGACAGGGTGGCTACACCTTC. The encoded protein is CASSRQGGYTF.

The V gene is TRBV28, the J gene TRBJ1-2, with 8 bases that match TRBD1. CDR1 is MDHEN, CDR2 SYDVKM, per germline. This CDR3 spans 12 amino acids. The trim removed 8 bases at V and 4 bases at J, leaving 3 bases unmatched. The CDR3 DNA reads TGTGCCAGCGGGGACAGGAGCTATGGCTACACCTTC. Translating it yields CASGDRSYGYTF.

The CDR3 loop reads CASSPRGTSGGSSGTQYF. DNA of the CDR3: TGTGCCAGCAGCCCCAGGGGGACTAGCGGGGGGTCCAGCGGGACCCAGTACTTC. V usage is TRBV3-1 (or the pseudogene TRBV3-2) and J usage is TRBJ2-5, with TRBD2 matching 15 bases. With V trimmed by 4 bases and J by 7 bases, 13 bases remained unmatched. CDR3 length: 18 residues. The germline V gene encodes CDR1 LGHDT and CDR2 YNNKEL (reference sequence).

This clone was counted a few times. V usage is TRBV6-5 and J usage is TRBJ1-5, with D possibly being TRBD1 (6 bases). The germline gives CDR1 MNHEY, CDR2 SVGAGI. This CDR3 has 15 amino acids. V dropped 6 bases and J dropped 5 bases, with 17 bases sitting between them. The CDR3 nucleotides read TGTGCCAGCAGAATACTGGGGGCGGTGGATCAGCCCCAGCATTTT. Translating gives CASRILGAVDQPQHF.

This clone was seen more than once but under ten times. The rearrangement uses TRBV9 and TRBJ2-2; D not certain. This CDR3 region has 14 residues. Trimming shortened V by 0 bases and J by 4 bases, and 7 bases separated the two germline ends. Germline V gene data show CDR1 as SGDLS and CDR2 as YYNGEE. The CDR3 coding sequence is TGTGCCAGCAGCGTAGCGGGTAGCACCGGGGAGCTGTTTTTT. Protein product: CASSVAGSTGELFF. The variable domain in full, with the rest retrieved from reference TRBV9 and TRBJ2-2, is DSGVTQTPKHLITATGQRVTLRCSPRSGDLSVYWYQQSLDQGLQFLIQYYNGEERAKGNILERFSAQQFPDLHSELNLSSLELGDSALYFCASSVAGSTGELFFGEGSRLTVL.

The V gene is TRBV15, the J gene TRBJ1-5; tentatively, D is TRBD1 (5 bases). The CDR3 runs to 18 residues. Between the trimmed V and J ends, which lost 3 bases and 3 bases, there was a span of 21 bases. The germline V gene has CDR1 LNHNV and CDR2 YYDKDF (reference sequence). Here the CDR3 reads CATSSQWGKGRINQPQHF. CDR3 DNA: TGTGCCACCAGCAGTCAATGGGGCAAAGGACGGATCAATCAGCCCCAGCATTTT.

The chain couples TRBV6-4 to TRBJ1-3; TRBD1 aligns across 7 bases. Trimming took 5 bases from V and 1 from J; bases not matched to a gene: 8. Germline CDR1 reads MRHNA; CDR2 reads SNTAGT. This CDR3 region has 16 residues. This chain's CDR3 is CASSPNRGWSGNTIYF. The DNA of the CDR3 is TGTGCCAGCAGTCCTAACAGGGGATGGTCTGGAAACACCATATATTTT.

The sample holds one count of this clone. V gene TRBV12-3 or TRBV12-4 combines with J gene TRBJ2-7; 11 nucleotides align to TRBD2. V dropped 10 bases and J dropped 2; count of bases not matched to a gene: 4. The CDR3 loop spans 13 amino acids. CDR3 nucleotides: TGTGCCACCAAGACTAGCGGGGCCTACGAGCAGTACTTC. Translation gives CATKTSGAYEQYF.

The chain couples TRBV27 to TRBJ1-5; 7 bases line up with TRBD1. There are 14 residues in the CDR3. J gave up 7 bases and V 3 bases, and 6 bases lay outside the gene matches. Germline values: CDR1 MNHEY, CDR2 SMNVEV (reference sequence). CDR3 coding DNA: TGTGCCAGCAGTTTTACAGGGGAGATGCAGCCCCAGCATTTT. It translates to CASSFTGEMQPQHF.

V is TRBV4-2 and J is TRBJ2-7, with 14 bases fitting TRBD2. CDR1 LGHNA and CDR2 YNFKEQ come from the germline V gene. The CDR3 has 18 residues. Trimming removed 3 bases from V and 0 bases from J; junction bases left unmatched: 7. CDR3 DNA sequence: TGTGCCAGCAGCCACCAGGGGACTAGCGGGGGAAGCTCCTACGAGCAGTACTTC. The encoded protein is CASSHQGTSGGSSYEQYF.

The chain is built from TRBV5-6 and TRBJ1-2, with D unclear. The CDR3 is made up of 17 amino acids. Germline CDR1 reads SGHDT; CDR2 reads YYEEEE. The germline V and J ends were trimmed by 5 bases and 7 bases, with 27 bases remaining between them. CDR3 protein: CASSFVGSQALVSGYTF. The CDR3 coding sequence is TGTGCCAGCAGTTTCGTCGGGAGCCAAGCTCTAGTCTCTGGCTACACCTTC.

This sequence joins TRBV5-1 and TRBJ2-1, with a weak D call TRBD1 (6 bases). The length of the CDR3 is 17 residues. The ends were cut back, 0 bases at V and 0 bases at J, with 13 bases in the middle. Per germline, CDR1 SGHRS and CDR2 YFSETQ. The CDR3: CASSLGRGISSYNEQFF. The CDR3 DNA sequence: TGCGCCAGCAGCTTGGGAAGGGGGATTAGCTCCTACAATGAGCAGTTCTTC.

This clone was seen once. The V and J genes are TRBV7-9 and TRBJ2-5; possible D gene TRBD1, 6 bases. From germline, CDR1 is SEHNR and CDR2 FQNEAQ (reference sequence). The ends were cut back, 9 bases at V and 4 bases at J, with 18 bases in the middle. The CDR3 sequence is 14 residues long. This CDR3 reads CASHTGISAETQYF. The CDR3 DNA sequence: TGTGCCAGTCACACAGGGATTAGTGCAGAGACCCAGTACTTC. The variable domain in full, with the rest retrieved from reference TRBV7-9 and TRBJ2-5, is DTGVSQNPRHKITKRGQNVTFRCDPISEHNRLYWYRQTLGQGPEFLTYFQNEAQLEKSRLLSDRFSAERPKGSFSTLEIQRTEQGDSAMYLCASHTGISAETQYFGPGTRLLVL.

The chain couples TRBV28 to TRBJ2-3, with TRBD2 identical over 14 bases. V was clipped by 2 bases and J by 4 bases; unmatched bases: 8. The CDR3 has 18 amino acids. Per the germline V gene, CDR1 is MDHEN and CDR2 is SYDVKM. In DNA, the CDR3 is TGTGCCAGCAGTTTAGTGTCGGGACTAGCGGGGGATTCAGATACGCAGTATTTT. The encoded protein is CASSLVSGLAGDSDTQYF.

The genes are TRBV4-3 and TRBJ1-1, with 8 bases identical to TRBD1. This CDR3 has 14 amino acids. Germline CDR1 LGHNA, CDR2 YSLEER. V shed 3 bases, J shed 4 bases, and the junction held 4 bases outside the gene matches. For the CDR3, the DNA is TGCGCCAGCAGCCAGACAGGGGAAGGCACTGAAGCTTTCTTT. Its protein is CASSQTGEGTEAFF.

This clone was observed a single time. This chain joins TRBV9 and TRBJ1-3; weak D call: TRBD1 (6 bases). With 3 bases removed from V and 0 bases from J, the gap between germline ends came to 19 bases. The CDR3 spans 18 residues. CDR1 is SGDLS and CDR2 is YYNGEE in the germline V gene. This chain's CDR3 is CASSAPEGHPVSGNTIYF. CDR3 DNA: TGTGCCAGCAGCGCCCCCGAGGGACACCCTGTCTCTGGAAACACCATATATTTT.

This clone was found a few times. The CDR3 DNA reads TGCGCCAGCAGCCGGAGGTGGCTAGCGGGGGCTAGCACAGATACGCAGTATTTT. This sequence encodes CASSRRWLAGASTDTQYF. The V call is TRBV4-3, the J call TRBJ2-3; 10 bases are a match to TRBD2. The germline CDR1 and CDR2 sequences are LGHNA and YSLEER. Trimming at V came to 4 bases and at J to 0 bases, leaving 10 bases not matched to a gene. The length of the CDR3 is 18 residues.

This rearrangement joins TRBV7-9 to TRBJ1-1; TRBD1 might be the D (5 bases). Germline loops: CDR1 SEHNR, CDR2 FQNEAQ (reference sequence). This CDR3 is 15 amino acids long. V lost 1 base and J 1 base, leaving 10 bases between the germline ends. CDR3 coding DNA: TGTGCCAGCAGCTTAGTGCGTACAGGGAACACTGAAGCTTTCTTT. Protein: CASSLVRTGNTEAFF.

J is TRBJ2-1 and V is TRBV5-1, with 7 positions matching TRBD2. V dropped 5 bases and J dropped 0; count of bases not matched to a gene: 5. CDR1 SGHRS and CDR2 YFSETQ come from the germline V gene. The CDR3 loop spans 15 amino acids. The CDR3 region is CASRRGESSYNEQFF. The CDR3 DNA is TGCGCCAGCAGACGGGGGGAGAGCTCCTACAATGAGCAGTTCTTC.

There are a few counts of this clone. The chain employs TRBV5-1 and TRBJ1-6, with D possibly TRBD1 on 6 matching bases. CDR3 length: 21 residues. Germline CDR1 is SGHRS and CDR2 is YFSETQ. V lost 3 bases and J 4 bases, leaving 29 bases between the germline ends. The CDR3 nucleotides read TGCGCCAGCAGCTCCCTTCCGGCACAGGGCCGCCAACTCAATTATAATTCACCCCTCCACTTT. It translates to CASSSLPAQGRQLNYNSPLHF.